The source of this T cell receptor (beta chain) is a study of T-cell reconstitution after alpha-beta-depleted transplantation in children. This clonotype appeared a few times. The target antigen is unknown. It was with unique molecular identifiers that the TCRbeta library was prepared. TCRdb independently ran MiXCR on the PCR reads; one entry per CDR3 protein. The sample lists 900,000 or so distinct CDR3 sequences; 16% were seen once. Overall study results and limits: It was newly produced T cells that mostly accounted for T-cell counts and diversity one year after transplant.

The source was PBMCs, mostly from graft donor cells, collected 360 days after TCRalphabeta/CD19-depleted stem cell transplant. This TCR came from a male patient between 10 and 17 years old who had a stem cell transplant for acute lymphoblastic leukemia, so the T cells may come from the graft donor.

The CDR3 spells CSARNRGATRDYGYTF. The CDR3 nucleotides are TGCAGTGCACGTAACAGGGGCGCCACCCGGGACTATGGCTACACCTTC. The rearrangement links TRBV20-1 to TRBJ1-2; 7 bases agree with TRBD1. Germline CDR1 reads DFQATT; CDR2 reads SNEGSKA (reference sequence). The CDR3 extends over 16 amino acids. The ends lost 6 bases at V and 3 bases at J; junction bases unmatched: 16.